The rows below give T cell receptor beta chains drawn from one sample of a study of blood T cell repertoires in COVID-19. Sequenced by immunoSEQ multiplex PCR; TCRdb stores in-frame clones only, minus some. In the table there are around 42,000 clones, over 75% of which are singletons. The sequenced sample consisted of peripheral blood. Source of these receptors: a man older than 75 with active or convalescent COVID-19. The CDR3 runs from the conserved cysteine through the conserved F or W. Fields, in order: clone size, D gene, J gene, V gene, CDR3 length, CDR3 protein, CDR3 DNA. A D gene is named only where the DNA matches it firmly. Not every row has a clone size; where given, it reads once, few, many or a size class.

size: NA; D: NA; J: TRBJ1-1; V: TRBV27; length: 16; CDR3: CASSLSGALVGTEAFF; DNA: TGTGCCAGCAGTTTATCGGGGGCTCTTGTGGGCACTGAAGCTTTCTTT
size: once; D: TRBD1; J: TRBJ2-2; V: TRBV24-1; length: 14; CDR3: CATSGTGYTGELFF; DNA: TGTGCCACTTCCGGGACAGGGTACACCGGGGAGCTGTTTTTT
size: NA; D: TRBD1; J: TRBJ1-5; V: TRBV19; length: 16; CDR3: CATTFQGQGFSQPQHF; DNA: TGTGCCACCACTTTCCAGGGACAGGGTTTCAGTCAGCCCCAGCATTTT
size: NA; D: NA; J: TRBJ2-2; V: TRBV11-3; length: 16; CDR3: CASSRGGQKNTGELFF; DNA: TGTGCCAGCAGCCGCGGCGGGCAGAAGAACACCGGGGAGCTGTTTTTT
size: NA; D: NA; J: TRBJ2-2; V: TRBV4-3; length: 15; CDR3: CASSQASINTGELFF; DNA: TGCGCCAGCAGCCAAGCAAGCATAAACACCGGGGAGCTGTTTTTT
size: NA; D: NA; J: TRBJ1-1; V: TRBV29-1; length: 13; CDR3: CSVEAGRTTEAFF; DNA: TGCAGCGTTGAGGCAGGGAGGACGACTGAAGCTTTCTTT
size: NA; D: NA; J: TRBJ1-6; V: TRBV7-2; length: 17; CDR3: CASSRDSMSSYNSPLHF; DNA: TGTGCCAGCAGCCGGGACTCCATGAGCTCCTATAATTCACCCCTCCACTTT
size: NA; D: NA; J: TRBJ1-1; V: TRBV29-1; length: 16; CDR3: CSVASSQGFYDTEAFF; DNA: TGCAGCGTTGCTTCATCCCAGGGCTTTTATGACACTGAAGCTTTCTTT
size: NA; D: TRBD1; J: TRBJ1-5; V: TRBV7-2; length: 13; CDR3: CASSLKGGQPQHF; DNA: TGTGCCAGCAGTTTAAAAGGGGGCCAGCCCCAGCATTTT
size: NA; D: TRBD1; J: TRBJ2-7; V: TRBV30; length: 14; CDR3: CAWSGPGQDYEQYF; DNA: TGTGCCTGGAGTGGCCCGGGACAGGACTACGAGCAGTACTTC
size: NA; D: NA; J: TRBJ1-5; V: TRBV6-5; length: 15; CDR3: CASSPSLGADQPQHF; DNA: TGTGCCAGCAGCCCAAGTCTAGGGGCGGATCAGCCCCAGCATTTT
size: NA; D: TRBD1; J: TRBJ1-1; V: TRBV7-9; length: 15; CDR3: CASSPTQGAFTEAFF; DNA: TGTGCCAGCAGTCCTACACAGGGGGCGTTCACTGAAGCTTTCTTT
size: medium-sized; D: TRBD1; J: TRBJ2-5; V: TRBV5-6; length: 13; CDR3: CASSLGGFETQYF; DNA: TGTGCCAGCAGTTTAGGGGGCTTCGAGACCCAGTACTTC
size: NA; D: TRBD1; J: TRBJ1-1; V: TRBV29-1; length: 13; CDR3: CSALRGTGLEAFF; DNA: TGCAGCGCGTTACGTGGGACAGGACTTGAAGCTTTCTTT
size: NA; D: NA; J: TRBJ2-3; V: TRBV18; length: 11; CDR3: CASSPADTQYF; DNA: TGTGCCAGCTCCCCGGCAGATACGCAGTATTTT
size: NA; D: TRBD1; J: TRBJ1-3; V: TRBV5-4; length: 15; CDR3: CASSEDRGAGNTIYF; DNA: TGTGCCAGCAGCGAGGACAGGGGGGCTGGAAACACCATATATTTT
size: NA; D: TRBD2; J: TRBJ2-3; V: TRBV19; length: 16; CDR3: CASSTQLAGGTDTQYF; DNA: TGTGCCAGTAGTACCCAACTAGCGGGGGGGACAGATACGCAGTATTTT
size: NA; D: NA; J: TRBJ2-7; V: TRBV7-2; length: 13; CDR3: CASSFSFSYEQYF; DNA: TGTGCCAGCAGCTTTTCATTCTCCTACGAGCAGTACTTC
size: NA; D: NA; J: TRBJ2-7; V: TRBV7-9; length: 13; CDR3: CASSSGSHYEQYF; DNA: TGTGCCAGCAGCTCGGGGTCTCACTACGAGCAGTACTTC
size: NA; D: TRBD1; J: TRBJ1-1; V: TRBV19; length: 14; CDR3: CASSTGTVNTEAFF; DNA: TGTGCCAGTAGTACCGGGACAGTAAACACTGAAGCTTTCTTT
size: NA; D: TRBD2; J: TRBJ2-7; V: TRBV7-2; length: 17; CDR3: CASSLGRTSGNTYEQYF; DNA: TGTGCCAGCAGCTTAGGGAGGACTAGCGGAAATACCTACGAGCAGTACTTC
size: NA; D: TRBD2; J: TRBJ2-5; V: TRBV7-2; length: 16; CDR3: CASSLSRTSGQETQYF; DNA: TGTGCCAGCAGCTTGAGTCGGACTAGCGGCCAAGAGACCCAGTACTTC